The entry that follows covers one TCR beta chain sequence. V shed 8 bases and J 6 bases; nucleotides not matched to a gene: 9. CDR3 length: 13 amino acids. Per germline, CDR1 LNHDA and CDR2 SQIVND (reference sequence). These data belong to a study of blood T cell repertoires in COVID-19. TCRdb keeps only in-frame clones here, not all; method: immunoSEQ multiplex PCR. The data contain a few hundred thousand clones, around 88% of them singletons. The sequence was obtained from a woman aged 40 to 50 with acute COVID-19. The chain links TRBV19 to TRBJ1-2; 7 nucleotides align to TRBD1. The material sequenced was PBMCs or T cells enriched from blood (not recorded which). The CDR3, as DNA: TGTGCCAGTGTCGACAGGGTCAGCGATGGCTACACCTTC. This encodes CASVDRVSDGYTF.